This entry features one T cell receptor beta chain sequence. Clinical history reported by participants formed the basis on which cohorts were assigned. Symptom resolution, clearance, or two negative PCRs marked the recovered donors of Cohort 3. The CDR3 loop spans 17 amino acids. Authors' processing steps: How many nucleated cells were present was estimated from reference gene primer amplification. Using immunoSEQ multiplex PCR, the repertoire was profiled, and TCRdb retains in-frame clones only, with some absent. V and J calls and clone size are those listed in that table; D and trimming were worked out from the DNA. Altogether 200,000 to 250,000 clones are present, approximately 80% being singletons, with the ten largest covering 3% to 4%. This sample is part of a study of blood T cell repertoires in COVID-19. About the study: Sources were T cells, B-cell-depleted T cells, or PBMCs; the material itself was cDNA or gDNA.

The J gene is TRBJ1-3, the V gene TRBV7-5; TRBD1 is taken as the D call from the table, unchecked against the DNA. TRBV7-5 is reported as a pseudogene. Sequencing input: PBMCs or T cells enriched from blood (not recorded which). The clonotype was recovered from a woman in her sixties or seventies who had recovered from COVID-19. For the CDR3, the DNA is TGTGTCAGAAGCACACCGGGACAGCCTTTCTCTGGAAACACCATATATTTT. This sequence encodes CVRSTPGQPFSGNTIYF.